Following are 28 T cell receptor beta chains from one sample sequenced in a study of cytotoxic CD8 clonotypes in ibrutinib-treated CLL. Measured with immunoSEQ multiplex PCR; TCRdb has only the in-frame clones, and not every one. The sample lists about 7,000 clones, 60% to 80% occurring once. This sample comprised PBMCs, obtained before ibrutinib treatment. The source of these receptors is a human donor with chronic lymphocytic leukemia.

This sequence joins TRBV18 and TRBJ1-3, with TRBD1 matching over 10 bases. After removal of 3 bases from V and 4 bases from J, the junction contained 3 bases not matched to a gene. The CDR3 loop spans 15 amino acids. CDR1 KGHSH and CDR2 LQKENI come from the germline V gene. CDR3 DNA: TGTGCCAGCTCACCTGGGACAGGGGCCGGAAACACCATATATTTT. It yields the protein CASSPGTGAGNTIYF.

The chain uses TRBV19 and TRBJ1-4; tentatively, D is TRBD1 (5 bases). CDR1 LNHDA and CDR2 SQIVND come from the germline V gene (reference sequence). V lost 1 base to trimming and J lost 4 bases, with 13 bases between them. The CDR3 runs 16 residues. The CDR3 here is CASSIGRGPLNEKLFF. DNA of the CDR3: TGTGCCAGTAGTATAGGCCGGGGACCTCTTAATGAAAAACTGTTTTTT.

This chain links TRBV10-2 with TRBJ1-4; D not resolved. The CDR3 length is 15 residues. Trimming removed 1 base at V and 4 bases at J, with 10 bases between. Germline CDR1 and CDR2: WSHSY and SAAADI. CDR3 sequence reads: CASSEWALGNEKLFF. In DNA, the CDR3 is TGCGCCAGCAGTGAGTGGGCCCTCGGTAATGAAAAACTGTTTTTT.

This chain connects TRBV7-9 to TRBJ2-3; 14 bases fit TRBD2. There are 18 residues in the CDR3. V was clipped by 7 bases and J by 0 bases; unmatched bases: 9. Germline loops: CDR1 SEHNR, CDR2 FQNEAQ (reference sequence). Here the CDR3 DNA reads TGTGCCAGCACCAAGGGGACTAGCGGGAGTTCTAGCACAGATACGCAGTATTTT. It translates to CASTKGTSGSSSTDTQYF.

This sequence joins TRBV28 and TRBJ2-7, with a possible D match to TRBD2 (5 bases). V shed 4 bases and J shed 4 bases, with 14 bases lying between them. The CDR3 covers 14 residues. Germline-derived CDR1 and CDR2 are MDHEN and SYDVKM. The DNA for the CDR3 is TGTGCCAGCAGTTCCCCTGGGGAGACTTACGAGCAGTACTTC. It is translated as CASSSPGETYEQYF.

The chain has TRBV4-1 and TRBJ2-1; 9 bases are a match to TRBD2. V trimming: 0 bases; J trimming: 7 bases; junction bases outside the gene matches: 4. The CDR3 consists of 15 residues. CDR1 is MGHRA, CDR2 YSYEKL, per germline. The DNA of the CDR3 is TGCGCCAGCAGCCAAGATCTAGCGGGGATGAATGAGCAGTTCTTC. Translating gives CASSQDLAGMNEQFF.

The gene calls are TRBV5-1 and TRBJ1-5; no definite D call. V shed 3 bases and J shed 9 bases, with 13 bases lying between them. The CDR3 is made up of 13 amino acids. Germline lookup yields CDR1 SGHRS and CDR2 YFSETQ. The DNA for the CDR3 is TGCGCCAGCAGCTCAGACGGGAAGGGGCCCCAGCATTTT. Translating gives CASSSDGKGPQHF.

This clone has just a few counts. Written as DNA, the CDR3 is TGTGCCAGCAGGCCGGGACTGAACACTGAAGCTTTCTTT. Amino acids: CASRPGLNTEAFF. V is TRBV25-1 and J is TRBJ1-1; possibly TRBD1 for D (5 bases). V lost 6 bases to trimming and J lost 0 bases, with 8 bases between them. The CDR3 loop spans 13 amino acids. In germline, CDR1 is MGHDK, CDR2 SYGVNS.

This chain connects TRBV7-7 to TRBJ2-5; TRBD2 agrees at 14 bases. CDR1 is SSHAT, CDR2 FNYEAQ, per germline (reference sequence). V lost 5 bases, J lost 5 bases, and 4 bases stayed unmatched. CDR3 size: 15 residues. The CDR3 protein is CASSLGLAGVETQYF. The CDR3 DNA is TGTGCCAGCAGCCTGGGACTAGCGGGAGTGGAGACCCAGTACTTC.

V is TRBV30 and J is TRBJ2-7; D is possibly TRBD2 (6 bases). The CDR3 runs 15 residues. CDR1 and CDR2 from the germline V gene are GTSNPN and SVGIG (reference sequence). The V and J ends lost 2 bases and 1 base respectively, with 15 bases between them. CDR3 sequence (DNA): TGTGCCTGGAGTAACCTAGCGACCTTATCCTACGAGCAGTACTTC. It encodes CAWSNLATLSYEQYF.

The CDR3 nucleotides read TGTGCCAGCAGCGTAGCGCAGGGCCAAGAGACCCAGTACTTC. This gives the protein CASSVAQGQETQYF. V usage is TRBV9 and J usage is TRBJ2-5, with a possible D match to TRBD1 (5 bases). CDR3 length: 14 amino acids. Germline V gene lookup returns CDR1 SGDLS and CDR2 YYNGEE. The V end was cut by 0 bases, the J end by 1 base, with 7 bases between.

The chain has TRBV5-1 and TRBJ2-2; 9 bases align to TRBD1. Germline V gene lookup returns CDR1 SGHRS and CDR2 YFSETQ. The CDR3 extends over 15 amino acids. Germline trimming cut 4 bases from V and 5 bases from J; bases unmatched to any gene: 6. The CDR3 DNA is TGCGCCAGCAGCCCGTGGACAGGGGAAACCGGGGAGCTGTTTTTT. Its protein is CASSPWTGETGELFF.

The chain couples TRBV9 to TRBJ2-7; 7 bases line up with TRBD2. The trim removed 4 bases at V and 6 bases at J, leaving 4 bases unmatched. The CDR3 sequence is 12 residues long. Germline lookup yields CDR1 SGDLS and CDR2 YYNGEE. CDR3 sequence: CASSKLAGEQYF. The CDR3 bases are TGTGCCAGCAGCAAATTAGCGGGCGAGCAGTACTTC.

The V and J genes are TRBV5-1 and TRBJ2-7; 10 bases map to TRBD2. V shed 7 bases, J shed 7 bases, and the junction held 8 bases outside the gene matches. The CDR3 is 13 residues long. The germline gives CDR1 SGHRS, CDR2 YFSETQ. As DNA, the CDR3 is TGCGCCAGCGAAGCTAGCGGGAGTAGTGAGCAGTACTTC. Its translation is CASEASGSSEQYF.

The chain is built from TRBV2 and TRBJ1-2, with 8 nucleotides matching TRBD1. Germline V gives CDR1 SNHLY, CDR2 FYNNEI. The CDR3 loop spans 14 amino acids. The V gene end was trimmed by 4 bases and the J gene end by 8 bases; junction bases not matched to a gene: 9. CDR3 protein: CASSVDRVKKGYTF. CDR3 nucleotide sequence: TGTGCCAGCAGTGTGGACAGGGTTAAGAAAGGCTACACCTTC.

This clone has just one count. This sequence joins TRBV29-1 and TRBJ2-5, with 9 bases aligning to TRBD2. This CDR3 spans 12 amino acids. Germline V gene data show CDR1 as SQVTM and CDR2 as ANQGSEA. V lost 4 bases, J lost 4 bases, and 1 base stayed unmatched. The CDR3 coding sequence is TGCAGCGTTGCAGCGGGAGGAGAGACCCAGTACTTC. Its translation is CSVAAGGETQYF.

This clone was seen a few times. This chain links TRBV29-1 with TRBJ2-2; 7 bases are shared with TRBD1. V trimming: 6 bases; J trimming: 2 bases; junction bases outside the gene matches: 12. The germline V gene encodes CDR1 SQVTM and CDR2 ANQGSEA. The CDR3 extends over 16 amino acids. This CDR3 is CSVRRTGVKNTGELFF. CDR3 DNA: TGCAGCGTCCGGAGAACAGGGGTGAAAAACACCGGGGAGCTGTTTTTT.

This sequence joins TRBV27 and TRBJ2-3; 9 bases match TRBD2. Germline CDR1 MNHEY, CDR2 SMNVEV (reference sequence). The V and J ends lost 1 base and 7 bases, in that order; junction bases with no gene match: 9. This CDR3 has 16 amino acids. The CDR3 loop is CASSLLASGTLYTQYF. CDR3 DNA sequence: TGTGCCAGCAGTTTATTGGCTAGCGGGACGCTGTATACGCAGTATTTT.

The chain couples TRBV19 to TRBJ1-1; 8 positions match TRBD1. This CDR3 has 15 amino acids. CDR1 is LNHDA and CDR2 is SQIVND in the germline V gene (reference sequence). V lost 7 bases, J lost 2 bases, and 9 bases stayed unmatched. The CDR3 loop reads CASTLAGGFNTEAFF. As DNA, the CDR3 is TGTGCCAGTACCCTGGCAGGGGGCTTCAACACTGAAGCTTTCTTT.

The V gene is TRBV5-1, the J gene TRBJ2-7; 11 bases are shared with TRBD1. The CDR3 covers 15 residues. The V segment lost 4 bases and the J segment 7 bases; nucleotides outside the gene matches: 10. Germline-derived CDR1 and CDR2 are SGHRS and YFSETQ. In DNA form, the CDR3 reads TGCGCCAGCAGCAGGCTGGGACAGGGGGATGGAGAGCAGTACTTC. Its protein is CASSRLGQGDGEQYF. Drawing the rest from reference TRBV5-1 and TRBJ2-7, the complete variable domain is KAGVTQTPRYLIKTRGQQVTLSCSPISGHRSVSWYQQTPGQGLQFLFEYFSETQRNKGNFPGRFSGRQFSNSRSEMNVSTLELGDSALYLCASSRLGQGDGEQYFGPGTRLTVT.

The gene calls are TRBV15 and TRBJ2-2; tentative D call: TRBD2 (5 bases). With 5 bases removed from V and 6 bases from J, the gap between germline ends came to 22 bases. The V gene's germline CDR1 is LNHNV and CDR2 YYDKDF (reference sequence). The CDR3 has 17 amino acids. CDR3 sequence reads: CATSPVLGGLFSGELFF. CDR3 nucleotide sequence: TGTGCCACCAGCCCCGTCCTCGGCGGGCTCTTCTCCGGGGAGCTGTTTTTT.

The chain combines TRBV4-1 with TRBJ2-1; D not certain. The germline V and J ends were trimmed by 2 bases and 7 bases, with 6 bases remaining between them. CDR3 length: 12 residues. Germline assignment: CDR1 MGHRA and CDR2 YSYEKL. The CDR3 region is CASSQFGNEQFF. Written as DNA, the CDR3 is TGCGCCAGCAGCCAATTCGGGAATGAGCAGTTCTTC.

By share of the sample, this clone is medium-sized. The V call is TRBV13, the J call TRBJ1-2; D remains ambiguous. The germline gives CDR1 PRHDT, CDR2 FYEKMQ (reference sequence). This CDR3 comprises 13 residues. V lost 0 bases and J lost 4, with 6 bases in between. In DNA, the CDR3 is TGTGCCAGCAGCTTAGGGTCCCCCTATGGCTACACCTTC. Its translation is CASSLGSPYGYTF.

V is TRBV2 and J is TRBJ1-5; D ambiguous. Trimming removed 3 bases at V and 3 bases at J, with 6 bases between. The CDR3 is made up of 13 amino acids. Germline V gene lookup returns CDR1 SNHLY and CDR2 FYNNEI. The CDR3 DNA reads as TGTGCCAGCAGTGACAGTTACAATCAGCCCCAGCATTTT. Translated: CASSDSYNQPQHF. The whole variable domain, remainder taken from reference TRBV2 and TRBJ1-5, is EPEVTQTPSHQVTQMGQEVILRCVPISNHLYFYWYRQILGQKVEFLVSFYNNEISEKSEIFDDQFSVERPDGSNFTLKIRSTKLEDSAMYFCASSDSYNQPQHFGDGTRLSIL.

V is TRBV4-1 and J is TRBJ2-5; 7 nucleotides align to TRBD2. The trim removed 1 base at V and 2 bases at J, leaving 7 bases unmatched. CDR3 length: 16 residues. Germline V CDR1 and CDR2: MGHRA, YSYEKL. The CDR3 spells CASSQGLAAWQETQYF. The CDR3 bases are TGCGCCAGCAGCCAAGGGCTAGCGGCATGGCAAGAGACCCAGTACTTC.

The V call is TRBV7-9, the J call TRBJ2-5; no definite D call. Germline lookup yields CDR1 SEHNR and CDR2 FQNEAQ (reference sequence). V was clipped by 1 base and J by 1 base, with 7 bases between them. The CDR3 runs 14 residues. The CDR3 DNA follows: TGTGCCAGCAGCTTAGGGTCCAGCCAAGAGACCCAGTACTTC. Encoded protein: CASSLGSSQETQYF.

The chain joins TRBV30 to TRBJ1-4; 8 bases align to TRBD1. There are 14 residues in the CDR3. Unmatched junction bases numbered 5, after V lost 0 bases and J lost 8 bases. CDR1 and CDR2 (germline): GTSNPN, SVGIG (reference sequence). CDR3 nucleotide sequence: TGTGCCTGGAGTGTAAAGGACAGGGCAGAAAAACTGTTTTTT. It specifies CAWSVKDRAEKLFF.

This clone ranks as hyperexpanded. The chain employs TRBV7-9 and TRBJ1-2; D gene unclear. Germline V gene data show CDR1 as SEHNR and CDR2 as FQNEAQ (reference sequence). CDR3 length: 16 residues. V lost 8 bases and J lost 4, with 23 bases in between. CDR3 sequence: CASGTWLPTRGYGYTF. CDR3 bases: TGTGCCAGCGGAACGTGGTTACCGACCCGTGGCTATGGCTACACCTTC.